Shown below are 17 T cell receptor beta chains from a single sample sequenced in a study of CD8 T cells in ankylosing spondylitis. TCRdb redid the calling of the 5' RACE reads with MiXCR, one entry per CDR3 protein. This sample has around 210,000 distinct CDR3 sequences, with 8% to 9% found just once. Sequences were obtained from blood, either unsorted or a sorted T cell fraction (not recorded which). The receptors originated from a female donor with ankylosing spondylitis or in good health (not recorded which).

The chain recombines TRBV12-3 or TRBV12-4 with TRBJ2-4, with 8 bases fitting TRBD1. The V gene end was trimmed by 4 bases and the J gene end by 4 bases; junction bases not matched to a gene: 21. There are 20 residues in the CDR3. The CDR3 here is CASSWMTGEDGLLRKNIQYF. CDR3 nucleotide sequence: TGTGCCAGCAGTTGGATGACAGGGGAGGATGGGCTTTTGAGGAAAAACATTCAGTACTTC.

At least ten counts were recorded for this clonotype. J is TRBJ2-2 and V is TRBV11-2; a weak D match, TRBD2 (5 bases). The germline V gene encodes CDR1 SGHAT and CDR2 FQNNGV. The CDR3 contains 18 residues. The V and J ends lost 1 base and 4 bases respectively, with 19 bases between them. CDR3 sequence: CASSLGELARFLTGELFF. DNA for the CDR3: TGTGCCAGCAGCTTAGGGGAGCTAGCACGCTTCCTCACCGGGGAGCTGTTTTTT.

The chain has TRBV20-1 and TRBJ2-3, with 11 bases identical to TRBD2. Germline CDR1 and CDR2: DFQATT and SNEGSKA (reference sequence). V lost 4 bases and J lost 2; bases outside the gene matches: 8. The CDR3 contains 16 residues. The CDR3 region has the DNA TGCAGTGCTACTACGGTAGCGGGAGGGCCCACAGATACGCAGTATTTT. It specifies CSATTVAGGPTDTQYF.

This clonotype was counted many times. At one boundary the junction diverges from the germline segment, which might be a read error. The chain joins TRBV4-2 to TRBJ1-2; D call uncertain. This CDR3 has 18 residues. The germline V gene encodes CDR1 LGHNA and CDR2 YNFKEQ. This chain's CDR3 is CASRQDHGRVLSNYGYTF. The CDR3 DNA is TGTGCCAGCAGGCAAGATCATGGGAGGGTCCTGTCTAACTATGGCTACACCTTC.

This clonotype was seen many times. This rearrangement joins TRBV5-1 to TRBJ2-6; unclear D gene. The germline V and J ends were trimmed by 0 bases and 0 bases, with 10 bases remaining between them. The CDR3 length is 17 residues. Per germline, CDR1 SGHRS and CDR2 YFSETQ. CDR3 sequence: CASSLVDSRSGANVLTF. Here the CDR3 DNA reads TGCGCCAGCAGCTTGGTAGACTCCCGCTCTGGGGCCAACGTCCTGACTTTC. Full variable domain (remainder filled in from reference TRBV5-1 and TRBJ2-6): KAGVTQTPRYLIKTRGQQVTLSCSPISGHRSVSWYQQTPGQGLQFLFEYFSETQRNKGNFPGRFSGRQFSNSRSEMNVSTLELGDSALYLCASSLVDSRSGANVLTFGAGSRLTVL.

This clonotype was seen at least ten times. The chain links TRBV6-2 or TRBV6-3 to TRBJ1-2; D remains unclear. The CDR3 is made up of 14 amino acids. The V gene lost 4 bases and the J gene lost 8 bases, with 17 bases spanning the gap. Germline V gene sequence: CDR1 MNHEY, CDR2 SVGEGT. The CDR3: CASSFLRGGEGYTF. The CDR3 DNA follows: TGTGCCAGCAGTTTTCTACGGGGAGGAGAAGGCTACACCTTC.

This clonotype was seen at least ten times. This chain uses TRBV10-3 with TRBJ2-2, with TRBD2 identical over 8 bases. V gave up 0 bases and J gave up 6 bases; unmatched junction bases: 6. The CDR3 sequence is 16 residues long. Germline V gene data show CDR1 as ENHRY and CDR2 as SYGVKD. CDR3 region: CAISESTGRAAGELFF. CDR3 nucleotide sequence: TGTGCCATCAGTGAGTCGACCGGGAGGGCCGCCGGGGAGCTGTTTTTT.

In this sample, this clonotype turned up many times. The V call is TRBV5-1, the J call TRBJ1-6; D unresolved. CDR1 and CDR2 from the germline V gene are SGHRS and YFSETQ. The CDR3 spans 15 residues. V lost 0 bases to trimming and J lost 8 bases, with 12 bases between them. The CDR3 coding sequence is TGCGCCAGCAGCTTGGAATCTGCGGGGTATTCACCCCTCCACTTT. This codes for CASSLESAGYSPLHF.

This clonotype was counted ten times or more. V is TRBV10-3 and J is TRBJ1-5; 8 bases are shared with TRBD1. The junction had 10 bases not matched to a gene; V was cut back by 8 bases and J by 1 base. This CDR3 region has 16 residues. Germline loops: CDR1 ENHRY, CDR2 SYGVKD. The CDR3 sequence: CAIGQGAGSSNQPQHF. CDR3 nucleotide sequence: TGTGCCATCGGACAGGGCGCGGGCTCAAGCAATCAGCCCCAGCATTTT.

There are many counts of this clonotype. This rearrangement joins TRBV3-1 to TRBJ2-3; maybe TRBD2 (6 bases). Trimming removed 1 base at V and 2 bases at J, with 10 bases between. Looked up from germline, CDR1 is LGHDT and CDR2 is YNNKEL (reference sequence). CDR3 length: 15 residues. CDR3 in amino acids: CASSQVRGITDTQYF. The CDR3, as DNA: TGTGCCAGCAGCCAAGTTCGCGGGATCACAGATACGCAGTATTTT.

With regard to this clonotype: The junction departs from germline at one end; a sequencing error may be responsible. The rearrangement links TRBV3-1 to TRBJ2-7, with D perhaps matching TRBD1 (5 bases). The CDR3 has 15 amino acids. Germline CDR1 reads LGHDT; CDR2 reads YNNKEL (reference sequence). The CDR3 region is CASCQQVSRTYEQYF. The DNA of the CDR3 is TGTGCCAGCTGCCAACAGGTATCCAGGACCTACGAGCAGTACTTC.

The rearrangement uses TRBV12-3 or TRBV12-4 and TRBJ1-1; a possible D gene is TRBD1 (5 bases). The CDR3 totals 16 residues. V lost 6 bases and J lost 3, with 20 bases in between. Here the CDR3 reads CASRARGRGGDTEAFF. CDR3 in DNA: TGTGCCAGCAGGGCCCGGGGCCGGGGCGGGGACACTGAAGCTTTCTTT.

This clonotype was seen ten or more times. The chain is built from TRBV9 and TRBJ1-6; D remains ambiguous. The CDR3 is 15 residues long. CDR1 is SGDLS and CDR2 is YYNGEE in the germline V gene. The ends were cut back, 0 bases at V and 7 bases at J, with 11 bases in the middle. CDR3 sequence reads: CASSVGGGGNSPLHF. The CDR3 DNA is TGTGCCAGCAGCGTAGGAGGAGGAGGGAATTCACCCCTCCACTTT. Full variable domain (missing parts from reference TRBV9 and TRBJ1-6): DSGVTQTPKHLITATGQRVTLRCSPRSGDLSVYWYQQSLDQGLQFLIQYYNGEERAKGNILERFSAQQFPDLHSELNLSSLELGDSALYFCASSVGGGGNSPLHFGNGTRLTVT.

This clonotype was detected many times. The chain couples TRBV6-1 to TRBJ2-2, with TRBD1 as a possible D gene (5 bases). The CDR3 spans 14 residues. V lost 7 bases, J lost 2 bases, and 11 bases lay in between. CDR1 is MNHNS, CDR2 SASEGT, per germline. This chain's CDR3 is CASKGRINTGELFF. DNA for the CDR3: TGTGCCAGCAAGGGGCGGATAAACACCGGGGAGCTGTTTTTT.

This clonotype came up a few times. The chain is built from TRBV28 and TRBJ2-4, with D maybe TRBD1 (5 bases). CDR1 and CDR2 from the germline V gene are MDHEN and SYDVKM. The CDR3 extends over 12 amino acids. With 10 bases removed from V and 2 bases from J, the gap between germline ends came to 9 bases. For the CDR3, the DNA is TGTGCCATCCAGGGAACCAAAAACATTCAGTACTTC. This encodes CAIQGTKNIQYF.

The chain recombines TRBV7-2 with TRBJ2-5; no reliable D call. Germline values: CDR1 SGHTA, CDR2 FQGNSA. The V and J ends lost 1 base and 5 bases respectively, with 11 bases between them. The CDR3 length is 14 residues. The chain's CDR3 is CASSLGSAGETQYF. The CDR3 region has the DNA TGTGCCAGCAGCTTAGGAAGCGCCGGGGAGACCCAGTACTTC.

The rearrangement links TRBV12-3 or TRBV12-4 to TRBJ2-5, with 7 bases that match TRBD2. The CDR3 consists of 14 residues. V was clipped by 8 bases and J by 2 bases; unmatched bases: 8. CDR3 coding DNA: TGTGCCAGCTCAGAGGGAGGGGATCAAGAGACCCAGTACTTC. It specifies CASSEGGDQETQYF.